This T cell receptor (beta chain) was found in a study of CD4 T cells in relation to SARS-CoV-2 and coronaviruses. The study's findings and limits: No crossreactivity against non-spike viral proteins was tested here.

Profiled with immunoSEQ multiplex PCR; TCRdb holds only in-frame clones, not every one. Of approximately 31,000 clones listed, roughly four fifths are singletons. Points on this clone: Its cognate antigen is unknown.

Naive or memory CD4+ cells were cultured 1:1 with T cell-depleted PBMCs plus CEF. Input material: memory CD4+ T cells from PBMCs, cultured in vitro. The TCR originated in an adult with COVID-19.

Here the CDR3 reads CASSLSGTGYGYTF. CDR3 bases: TGTGCCAGCAGTTTGTCAGGGACGGGCTATGGCTACACCTTC. The chain has TRBV28 and TRBJ1-2; possible D gene TRBD1, 5 bases. This CDR3 comprises 14 residues. V lost 3 bases, J lost 4 bases, and 12 bases lay in between. Germline CDR1 is MDHEN and CDR2 is SYDVKM.